The clone carrying this T cell receptor beta chain was seen only once. This specimen belongs to a study of technical replicates of blood from a few donors. The repertoire was sequenced with immunoSEQ multiplex PCR; TCRdb's copy has only in-frame clones and lacks some. Among about 54,000 clones listed, approximately 94% were seen once. With V trimmed by 10 bases and J by 6 bases, 5 bases remained unmatched. The CDR3 length is 12 residues. Germline V CDR1 and CDR2: MDHEN, SYDVKM. The specimen was T cells isolated from PBMCs. This receptor was obtained from a human donor in good health. This chain uses TRBV28 with TRBJ2-4, with TRBD1 matching 8 bases. Written as DNA, the CDR3 is TGTGCCACCGGGACAGGAAGAAACATTCAGTACTTC. Translation gives CATGTGRNIQYF.